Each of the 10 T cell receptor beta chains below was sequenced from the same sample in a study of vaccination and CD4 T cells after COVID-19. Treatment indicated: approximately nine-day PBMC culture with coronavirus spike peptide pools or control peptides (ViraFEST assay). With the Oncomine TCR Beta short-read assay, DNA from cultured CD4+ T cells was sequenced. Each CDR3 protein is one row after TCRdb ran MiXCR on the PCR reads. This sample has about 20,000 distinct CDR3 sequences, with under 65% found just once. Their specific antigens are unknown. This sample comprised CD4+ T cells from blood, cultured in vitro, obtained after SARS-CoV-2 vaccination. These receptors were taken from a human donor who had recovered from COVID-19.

Here the CDR3 reads CASSVGYRGGYTF. DNA of the CDR3: TGTGCCAGCAGCGTAGGCTACCGGGGTGGCTACACCTTC. The V and J genes are TRBV9 and TRBJ1-2; no clear D gene. Trimming left V 0 bases short and J 7 bases short, with 10 bases between. The length of the CDR3 is 13 residues. Germline assignment: CDR1 SGDLS and CDR2 YYNGEE.

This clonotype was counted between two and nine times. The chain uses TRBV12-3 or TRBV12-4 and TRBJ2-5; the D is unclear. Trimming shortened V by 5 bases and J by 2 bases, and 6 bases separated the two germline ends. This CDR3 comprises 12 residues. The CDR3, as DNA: TGTGCCAGCAGTATTATACAAGAGACCCAGTACTTC. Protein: CASSIIQETQYF.

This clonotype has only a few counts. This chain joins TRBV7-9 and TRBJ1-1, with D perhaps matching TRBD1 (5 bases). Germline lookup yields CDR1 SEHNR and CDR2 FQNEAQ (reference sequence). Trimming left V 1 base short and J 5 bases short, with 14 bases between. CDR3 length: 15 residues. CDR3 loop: CASSLGTGPGTEAFF. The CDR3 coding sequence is TGTGCCAGCAGCTTAGGAACGGGGCCGGGGACTGAAGCTTTCTTT.

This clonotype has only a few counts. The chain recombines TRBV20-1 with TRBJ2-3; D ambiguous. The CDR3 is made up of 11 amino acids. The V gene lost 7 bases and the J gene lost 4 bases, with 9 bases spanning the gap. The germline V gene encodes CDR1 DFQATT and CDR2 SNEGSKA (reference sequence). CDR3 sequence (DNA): TGCAGTGTTGGGGATCCAGATACGCAGTATTTT. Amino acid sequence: CSVGDPDTQYF.

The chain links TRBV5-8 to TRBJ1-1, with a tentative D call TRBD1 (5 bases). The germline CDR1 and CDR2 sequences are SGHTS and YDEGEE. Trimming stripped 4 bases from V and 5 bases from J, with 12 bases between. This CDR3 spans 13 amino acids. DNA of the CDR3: TGTGCCAGCAGCCCGACAGAATTGACTGAAGCTTTCTTT. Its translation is CASSPTELTEAFF.

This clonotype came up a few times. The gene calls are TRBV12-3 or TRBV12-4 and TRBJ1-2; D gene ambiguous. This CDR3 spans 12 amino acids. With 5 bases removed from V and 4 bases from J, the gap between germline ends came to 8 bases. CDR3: CASSNLGYGYTF. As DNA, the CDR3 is TGTGCCAGCAGTAACCTAGGCTATGGCTACACCTTC.

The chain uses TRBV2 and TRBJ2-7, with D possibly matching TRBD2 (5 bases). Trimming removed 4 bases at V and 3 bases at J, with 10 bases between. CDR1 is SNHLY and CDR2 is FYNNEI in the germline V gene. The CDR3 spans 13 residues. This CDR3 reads CASSGGLGYEQYF. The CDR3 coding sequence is TGTGCCAGCAGTGGAGGGTTAGGCTACGAGCAGTACTTC.

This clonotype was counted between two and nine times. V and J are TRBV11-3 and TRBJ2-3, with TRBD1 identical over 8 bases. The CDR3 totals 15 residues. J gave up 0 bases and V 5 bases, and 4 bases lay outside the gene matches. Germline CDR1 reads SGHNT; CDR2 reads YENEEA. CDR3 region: CASSHRTGSTDTQYF. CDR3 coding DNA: TGTGCCAGCAGCCACAGGACAGGGAGCACAGATACGCAGTATTTT.

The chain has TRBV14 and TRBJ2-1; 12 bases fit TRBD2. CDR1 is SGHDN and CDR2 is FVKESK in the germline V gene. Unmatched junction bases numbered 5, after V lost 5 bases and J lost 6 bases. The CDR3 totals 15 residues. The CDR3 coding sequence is TGTGCCAGCAGCGCCGGACTAGCGGGACTCAATGAGCAGTTCTTC. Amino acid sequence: CASSAGLAGLNEQFF.

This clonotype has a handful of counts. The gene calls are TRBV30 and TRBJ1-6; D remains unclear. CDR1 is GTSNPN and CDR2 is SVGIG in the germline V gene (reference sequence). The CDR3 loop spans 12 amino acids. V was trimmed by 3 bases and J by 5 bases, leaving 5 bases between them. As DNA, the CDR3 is TGTGCCTGGAGCCTTGATAATTCACCCCTCCACTTT. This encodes CAWSLDNSPLHF.